A selection of T cell receptor beta chains follows, all from one sample in a study of spatial heterogeneity in lung cancer. TCRdb passed the 5' RACE reads through MiXCR, listing each CDR3 protein once. The sample has about 38,000 distinct CDR3 sequences, approximately 5.2% seen once. The sequencing here drew on PBMCs, taken at surgery. These receptors all come from a female donor with early-stage non-small cell lung cancer. Each CDR3 is given without its conserved first and last residue. The D gene is left open where the match is weak. Expanded clones get a size class; other rows say once, few or many, or leave the size out.

clone size | V gene | D gene | CDR3 protein
many | TRBV7-9 | . | ASSPRLSSVGETQY
many | TRBV24-1 | TRBD1 | ATSDAGDRAGAF
. | TRBV4-2 | TRBD2 | ASSQPPGLAPQSEQF
. | TRBV6-1 | . | ASSTRGAPETQY
few | TRBV6-5 | . | ASTDSYNEQF
. | TRBV20-1 | TRBD1 | SAGDRTGGGLFTEAF
many | TRBV3-1 | TRBD2 | ASSQDVRGGLGQF
few | TRBV5-4 | . | ASSLERWDSPLH
many | TRBV20-1 | . | SARDSQGSTKLFYGYT
. | TRBV3-1 | . | ASSQDTGAKNIQY
many | TRBV15 | TRBD1 | ATSRDRGDTQY
many | TRBV30 | . | AWSIGPSDQPQH
many | TRBV9 | . | ASSVQSFTSGNTIY
. | TRBV5-5 | TRBD2 | ASSLGLAGQQF
many | TRBV7-9 | TRBD1 | ASRTGMAGYT